This T cell receptor (beta chain) was documented in a study of T cell repertoires in aging, cancer and after chemotherapy. Peripheral blood genomic DNA, not sorted cells or RNA, was the template. The table lists this clonotype with a few counts. The germline gives CDR1 MRHNA, CDR2 SNTAGT. CDR3 size: 14 residues. Trimming stripped 4 bases from V and 4 bases from J, with 11 bases between. Rearranged V-D-J TRB sequences were amplified with a mixed TRB-A/B primer pool. Via MiXCR, TCRdb re-called the multiplex PCR reads, giving one row per CDR3 protein. The sample lists around 1,600 distinct CDR3 sequences; over 35% were seen once.

This clonotype originated in a human donor with a solid tumor. The rearrangement links TRBV6-4 to TRBJ2-1, with D unresolved. The sequenced material came from blood. Here the CDR3 DNA reads TGTGCCAGCAGTGGGGAAAGTACTTACAATGAGCAGTTCTTC. This encodes CASSGESTYNEQFF.